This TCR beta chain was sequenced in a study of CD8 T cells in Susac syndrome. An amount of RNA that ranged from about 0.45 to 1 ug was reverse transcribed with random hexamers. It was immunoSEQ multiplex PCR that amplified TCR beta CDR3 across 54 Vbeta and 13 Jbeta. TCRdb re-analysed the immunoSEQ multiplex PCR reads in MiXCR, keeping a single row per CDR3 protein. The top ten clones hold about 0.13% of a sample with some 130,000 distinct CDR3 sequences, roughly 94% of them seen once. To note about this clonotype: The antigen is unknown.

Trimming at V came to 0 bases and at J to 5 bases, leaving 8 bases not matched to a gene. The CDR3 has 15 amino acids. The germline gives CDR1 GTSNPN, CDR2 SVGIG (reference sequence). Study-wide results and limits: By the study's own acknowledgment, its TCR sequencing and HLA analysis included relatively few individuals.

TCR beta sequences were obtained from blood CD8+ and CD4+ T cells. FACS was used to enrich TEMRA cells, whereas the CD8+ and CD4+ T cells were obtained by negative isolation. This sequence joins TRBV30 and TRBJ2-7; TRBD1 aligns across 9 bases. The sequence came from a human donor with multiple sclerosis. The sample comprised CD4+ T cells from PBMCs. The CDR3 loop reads CAWSVPGQGIHEQYF. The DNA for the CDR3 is TGTGCCTGGAGTGTACCTGGACAGGGGATCCACGAGCAGTACTTC.